This T cell receptor beta chain derives from a study of T-cell memory formation after mild COVID-19. In TCRdb, the 5' RACE reads were re-called with MiXCR into one record per CDR3 protein. The repertoire holds about 250,000 distinct CDR3 sequences, with 15% as singletons. From germline, CDR1 is MGHRA and CDR2 YSYEKL. Unmatched junction bases numbered 8, after V lost 4 bases and J lost 8 bases. This CDR3 is 14 amino acids long. The clonotype comes from an adult woman who had mild COVID-19 (a few samples of this study predate the infection). Cell type and time point are not known. Sequencing was carried out using PBMCs or a T cell subset sorted from them (not recorded which). The V call is TRBV4-1, the J call TRBJ1-2; 9 bases are shared with TRBD1. The CDR3: CASSLYLGQGGYTF. The DNA of the CDR3 is TGCGCCAGCAGCCTTTATCTTGGACAGGGGGGCTACACCTTC.